Reported below is one T cell receptor (beta chain). Running of the v3.0 immunoSEQ assay took place at survey level. Per-sample sequencing targets were roughly 35,000-55,000 T-cell genomes. Measured with immunoSEQ multiplex PCR; TCRdb has only the in-frame clones, and not every one. The profile covers over 30,000 clones, with around three quarters appearing a single time and about 7.6% taken by the ten largest. The entry originates in a study of long-term antiretroviral therapy in people with HIV. From each donor, at least one pre-ART PBMC sample and at least two post-ART PBMC samples were obtained. Per germline, CDR1 LNHDA and CDR2 SQIVND (reference sequence). Trimming left V 6 bases short and J 5 bases short, with 13 bases between. This CDR3 comprises 14 residues.

The clonotype comes from a woman aged 50 to 60 with HIV. This material consisted of unsorted PBMCs, taken 2 years after starting antiretroviral therapy. The chain has TRBV19 and TRBJ1-4; D gene unclear. The CDR3 region has the DNA TGTGCCAGTAGGCACGCGGGATCAAATGAAAAACTGTTTTTT. This translates into CASRHAGSNEKLFF.